These T cell receptor beta chains were read from a single sample in a study of CD8 T cells in Susac syndrome. TCRdb analysed the immunoSEQ multiplex PCR reads with MiXCR anew, one entry per CDR3 protein. The sample comprises hundreds of thousands of distinct CDR3 sequences, roughly 93% of which are singletons, and 0.07% to 0.09% rests with the top ten. The sample taken for sequencing was CD4+ T cells from PBMCs. These receptors came from a human donor with multiple sclerosis. Each CDR3 is given with its conserved first and last residue. The D gene is left open where the match is weak. Rows give clone size only sometimes, using once, few, many, or a class for an expanded clone.

v_call	j_call	clone_size	d_call	cdr3_aa
TRBV24-1	TRBJ2-3	.	.	CATSDFSTTSTDTQYF
TRBV20-1	TRBJ2-5	.	.	CSARALGETQYF
TRBV30	TRBJ1-3	.	.	CAWSVLVGNTIYF
TRBV7-3	TRBJ2-3	.	.	CASSPMGTTDTQYF
TRBV7-2	TRBJ1-1	.	TRBD1	CASSLVGTGATEAFF
TRBV20-1	TRBJ1-6	.	TRBD1	CSARFGGQGVSPLHF
TRBV25-1	TRBJ1-6	.	.	CASSVPYYNSPLHF
TRBV12-3/TRBV12-4	TRBJ2-3	.	.	CASSLTESTDTQYF
TRBV4-1	TRBJ2-5	once	.	CASSQVALQGKETQYF
TRBV29-1	TRBJ2-6	.	TRBD1	CSVEGTGTSGANVLTF
TRBV20-1	TRBJ1-5	.	.	CSARVDTNQPQHF
TRBV11-2	TRBJ1-1	.	.	CASSTGQVTEAFF
TRBV6-6	TRBJ1-6	.	.	CASSYSISYNSPLHF
TRBV29-1	TRBJ1-4	.	.	CSVKGTLTEKLFF
TRBV18	TRBJ2-2	.	TRBD2	CASSAGLAGDTGELFF
TRBV3-1	TRBJ2-7	few	.	CASSQELGRGYEQYF
TRBV18	TRBJ2-3	once	.	CASSEDTQYF
TRBV7-2	TRBJ2-3	.	.	CASSWAGDTQYF
TRBV9	TRBJ2-1	.	TRBD2	CASSTSGTYNEQFF
TRBV5-1	TRBJ1-1	.	.	CATPSRGGWMNTEAFF
TRBV27	TRBJ2-4	once	.	CASRTAYSTKNIQYF
TRBV3-1	TRBJ2-7	few	TRBD1	CASSAAPRGLYEQYF
TRBV28	TRBJ1-5	once	TRBD1	CASSRGTGGSLSNQPQHF
TRBV7-3	TRBJ1-1	once	.	CASSLQGGQNTEAFF
TRBV7-9	TRBJ1-2	.	TRBD1	CASSLRGGTNLNYGYTF
TRBV6-5	TRBJ2-5	.	.	CASRQQGGGETQYF
TRBV12-3/TRBV12-4	TRBJ1-1	few	.	CASSFRGNTEAFF
TRBV9	TRBJ2-6	.	TRBD1	CASTQTGGGSGANVLTF
TRBV12-3/TRBV12-4	TRBJ1-1	.	.	CASSTPSQVLMGRAFF
TRBV6-2/TRBV6-3	TRBJ2-3	.	.	CASRQGSSLSTDTQYF
TRBV29-1	TRBJ1-1	.	.	CSVSRTAFGTEAFF
TRBV2	TRBJ2-1	.	.	CASSPTGLAAGLSEQFF
TRBV14	TRBJ2-2	.	.	CASKDRQNTGELFF
TRBV23-1	TRBJ2-2	.	TRBD1	CASSPRTGQRTGELFF
TRBV29-1	TRBJ1-4	.	.	CSGDMNEKLFF
TRBV6-5	TRBJ2-1	.	TRBD2	CASSYAGLAGGHNEQFF
TRBV30	TRBJ1-3	.	.	CAWSAGSPGNTIYF
TRBV12-3/TRBV12-4	TRBJ2-6	.	.	CASSPWGAGANVLTF
TRBV18	TRBJ2-1	.	.	CASSPGVGSFHNEQFF
TRBV20-1	TRBJ2-1	.	.	CSASPTGLDEQFF
TRBV20-1	TRBJ1-2	.	TRBD1	CSASQLGQGSYGYTF
TRBV18	TRBJ1-4	.	.	CASSGSLNEKLFF
TRBV28	TRBJ2-5	once	.	CASSPPSGPGQETQYF
TRBV2	TRBJ1-3	.	.	CASSLGHSGNTIYF
TRBV30	TRBJ1-5	.	TRBD1	CAWSVRTGHQPQHF
TRBV5-4	TRBJ2-5	.	TRBD1	CASRGQPQETQYF
TRBV12-3/TRBV12-4	TRBJ2-2	once	.	CASIPTRGTGELFF
TRBV27	TRBJ1-3	once	.	CASSLSYPGISSGNTIYF
TRBV29-1	TRBJ2-1	.	.	CSVLADYYNEQFF
TRBV19	TRBJ1-1	.	.	CASSLQSVLSTEAFF
TRBV20-1	TRBJ2-1	.	.	CSAGGYNEQFF
TRBV28	TRBJ2-6	few	TRBD1	CASSPGTDFSGANVLTF
TRBV28	TRBJ1-6	.	.	CASSLGDRLPSPLHF
TRBV24-1	TRBJ2-1	.	.	CATSAPGTLEQFF